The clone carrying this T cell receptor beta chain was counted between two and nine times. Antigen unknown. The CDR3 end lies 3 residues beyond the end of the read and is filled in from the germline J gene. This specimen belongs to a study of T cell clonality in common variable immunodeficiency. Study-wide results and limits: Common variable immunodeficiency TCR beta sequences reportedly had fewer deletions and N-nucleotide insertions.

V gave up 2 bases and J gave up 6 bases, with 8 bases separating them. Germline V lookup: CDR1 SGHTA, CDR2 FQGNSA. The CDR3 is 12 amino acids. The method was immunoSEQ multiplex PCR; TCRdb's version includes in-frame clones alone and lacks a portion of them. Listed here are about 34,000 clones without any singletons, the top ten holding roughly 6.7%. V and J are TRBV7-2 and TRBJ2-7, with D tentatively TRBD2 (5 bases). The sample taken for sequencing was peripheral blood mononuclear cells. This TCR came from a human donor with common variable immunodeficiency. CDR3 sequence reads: CASSLLSGEQYF. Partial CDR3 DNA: TGTGCCAGCAGCTTACTAAGCGGCGAG.